Listed below are T cell receptor beta chains from one sample, sequenced in a study of blood T cells in healthy people across ages. TCRdb recomputed calls from the 5' RACE reads with MiXCR, one row per CDR3 protein. In the table there are 1.5 million to 2 million distinct CDR3 sequences, approximately 28% of which are singletons. What was sequenced was blood. These receptors were collected from a woman aged 30 to 39 in good health. The CDR3 runs from the conserved cysteine through the conserved F or W. A D gene is named only where the DNA matches it firmly. Some rows have no size entry. The others give once, few or many, or a class for an expanded clone.

TRBV11-2	TRBJ2-3	many	-	CASSRGSHTDTQYF	TGTGCCAGCAGCCGGGGAAGTCACACAGATACGCAGTATTTT
TRBV7-2	TRBJ2-3	-	-	CASSSDRSTSDTQYF	TGTGCCAGCAGCTCTGACAGGTCTACTTCCGATACGCAGTATTTT
TRBV11-2	TRBJ2-3	once	TRBD2	CASSLSAGARNTQYF	TGTGCCAGCAGCTTAAGTGCGGGAGCCCGAAATACGCAGTATTTT
TRBV7-2	TRBJ2-5	few	TRBD2	CASSDRTSESRKTQYF	TGTGCCAGCAGCGACCGGACTAGCGAGTCTAGAAAGACCCAGTACTTC
TRBV4-1	TRBJ2-7	few	-	CASSHRTASSYEQYF	TGCGCCAGCAGCCATAGGACAGCGAGCTCCTACGAGCAGTACTTC
TRBV6-6	TRBJ2-7	-	TRBD1	CASSYSVKGAVEQYF	TGTGCCAGCAGTTACTCGGTTAAGGGGGCCGTCGAGCAGTACTTC
TRBV5-1	TRBJ2-1	few	TRBD2	CASSLEWGGGPNNEQFF	TGCGCCAGCAGCTTGGAATGGGGCGGGGGGCCGAACAATGAGCAGTTCTTC
TRBV7-3	TRBJ2-5	-	-	CASSAGWGSGTQYF	TGTGCCAGCAGCGCCGGCTGGGGATCCGGGACCCAGTACTTC
TRBV5-1	TRBJ2-3	few	TRBD2	CATHSGGVTDTQYF	TGCGCCACCCACAGCGGGGGGGTCACAGATACGCAGTATTTT
TRBV7-2	TRBJ1-3	few	TRBD1	CASSFKGQGTTIYF	TGTGCCAGCAGCTTTAAGGGACAGGGGACAACCATATATTTT
TRBV7-6	TRBJ2-5	many	TRBD2	CASSFVGGLAVRQTQYF	TGTGCCAGCAGCTTTGTTGGTGGGCTAGCGGTCCGGCAGACCCAGTACTTC
TRBV10-3	TRBJ2-3	few	-	CAIRVGDTQYF	TGTGCCATCAGGGTGGGAGATACGCAGTATTTT
TRBV7-2	TRBJ2-6	once	-	CASSSQSGANVLTF	TGTGCCAGCAGCTCACAGTCCGGGGCCAACGTCCTGACTTTC
TRBV20-1	TRBJ2-1	-	-	CSASPGQRATYNEQFF	TGCAGTGCCTCTCCGGGCCAGCGGGCTACCTACAATGAGCAGTTCTTC
TRBV9	TRBJ1-1	few	-	CALSRDPGTEAFF	TGTGCCCTCAGCCGGGATCCGGGAACTGAAGCTTTCTTT
TRBV12-3/TRBV12-4	TRBJ1-2	many	TRBD1	CASSPGTGEYGYTF	TGTGCCAGCAGTCCGGGGACAGGGGAATATGGCTACACCTTC
TRBV5-1	TRBJ2-5	few	-	CASSFSGFQETQYF	TGCGCCAGCAGCTTCAGCGGTTTTCAAGAGACCCAGTACTTC
TRBV30	TRBJ1-2	few	-	CAWSRGSDGYTF	TGTGCCTGGAGTCGGGGATCAGATGGCTACACCTTC
TRBV28	TRBJ2-7	-	-	CASSRASETYEQYF	TGTGCCAGCAGCCGCGCTAGCGAGACCTACGAGCAGTACTTC
TRBV7-2	TRBJ2-5	-	-	CASSPWGGGQQETQYF	TGTGCCAGCAGCCCCTGGGGCGGGGGACAACAAGAGACCCAGTACTTC
TRBV12-3/TRBV12-4	TRBJ1-4	once	-	CASSPGHANEKLFF	TGTGCCAGCAGTCCGGGACACGCTAATGAAAAACTGTTTTTT
TRBV14	TRBJ1-2	-	-	CASTSGDLWYGYTF	TGTGCCAGCACATCAGGGGATTTATGGTATGGCTACACCTTC
TRBV6-4	TRBJ2-7	few	-	CASSERFSYNEQYF	TGTGCCAGCAGTGAACGCTTCTCCTACAATGAGCAGTACTTC
TRBV20-1	TRBJ1-5	-	-	CSAKDLGGDNQPQHF	TGCAGTGCTAAAGATCTGGGAGGGGACAATCAGCCCCAGCATTTT
TRBV7-3	TRBJ2-5	once	TRBD2	CASSLGSLSRGLAGMYQETRYF	TGTGCCAGCAGCTTAGGTTCTTTGTCTCGGGGACTAGCGGGGATGTACCAAGAGACCCGGTACTTC
TRBV7-9	TRBJ2-7	-	TRBD1	CVSSLARQGVEQYF	TGTGTCAGCAGCTTAGCCCGACAGGGGGTCGAGCAGTACTTC
TRBV20-1	TRBJ2-5	-	-	CSARWGGPETQYF	TGCAGTGCTAGATGGGGGGGGCCGGAGACCCAGTACTTC
TRBV5-1	TRBJ2-7	-	TRBD2	CASSLATSGGVYEQYF	TGCGCCAGCAGCTTGGCCACTAGCGGGGGTGTATACGAGCAGTACTTC
TRBV28	TRBJ2-7	few	-	CATSGYQYEQYF	TGTGCCACCTCGGGCTACCAATACGAGCAGTACTTC
TRBV29-1	TRBJ2-1	-	TRBD1	CSVFEGAGQFF	TGCAGCGTGTTTGAGGGGGCCGGGCAGTTCTTC
TRBV7-3	TRBJ1-1	few	-	CASSLNSGVTEAFF	TGTGCCAGCAGCTTAAACTCGGGGGTCACTGAAGCTTTCTTT
TRBV20-1	TRBJ2-1	-	-	CSARHTLADNEQFF	TGCAGTGCTAGGCACACATTAGCGGACAATGAGCAGTTCTTC
TRBV20-1	TRBJ2-1	-	-	CSASEWGAFTYNEQFF	TGCAGTGCTTCAGAGTGGGGTGCCTTTACCTACAATGAGCAGTTCTTC
TRBV12-3/TRBV12-4	TRBJ2-6	-	-	CASSLALRGSGANVPTF	TGTGCCAGCAGTTTAGCGCTTCGAGGCTCTGGGGCCAACGTCCCGACTTTC
TRBV20-1	TRBJ2-2	few	TRBD2	CSARPPGLGTNTGELFF	TGCAGTGCTAGGCCTCCGGGACTAGGGACGAACACCGGGGAGCTGTTTTTT
TRBV12-3/TRBV12-4	TRBJ2-2	few	-	CASGLGAGELFF	TGTGCCAGCGGACTCGGGGCCGGGGAGCTGTTTTTT
TRBV29-1	TRBJ2-7	-	TRBD2	CSVESVAGETYEQYF	TGCAGCGTTGAATCCGTGGCGGGGGAGACCTACGAGCAGTACTTC
TRBV5-1	TRBJ1-2	-	TRBD1	CASSRTGPTYGYTF	TGCGCCAGCAGCCGGACAGGCCCCACTTATGGCTACACCTTC
TRBV6-2/TRBV6-3	TRBJ1-5	-	-	CASSYSGALGRQPQHF	TGTGCCAGCAGTTACTCAGGAGCTCTTGGTCGTCAGCCCCAGCATTTT
TRBV14	TRBJ1-2	few	-	CASSRRGRGGYTF	TGTGCCAGCAGCCGGAGGGGAAGAGGTGGCTACACCTTC
TRBV5-4	TRBJ2-7	once	-	CACSHTGGRYEQYF	TGTGCCTGCAGCCATACCGGAGGGCGCTACGAGCAGTACTTC
TRBV20-1	TRBJ2-7	-	TRBD2	CSAPGTSGQYEQYF	TGCAGTGCGCCCGGGACTAGCGGACAATACGAGCAGTACTTC
TRBV6-6	TRBJ2-3	many	TRBD2	CASSYRGGSTDTQYF	TGTGCCAGCAGTTATCGGGGGGGAAGCACAGATACGCAGTATTTT
TRBV20-1	TRBJ2-5	many	-	CSASSGRQETQYF	TGCAGTGCTAGCTCGGGTCGCCAAGAGACCCAGTACTTC
TRBV7-2	TRBJ1-5	few	-	CASSRSVGPQHF	TGTGCCAGCAGCCGCTCGGTCGGGCCCCAGCATTTT
TRBV20-1	TRBJ2-2	few	-	CSARDLGANTGELFF	TGCAGTGCTAGAGATTTGGGAGCGAACACCGGGGAGCTGTTTTTT
TRBV28	TRBJ2-1	few	TRBD1	CASSGPGTGYNEQFF	TGTGCCAGCAGTGGGCCCGGGACAGGGTACAATGAGCAGTTCTTC
TRBV9	TRBJ1-1	few	-	CASSATRETLNTEAFF	TGTGCCAGCAGCGCAACCAGGGAGACTTTGAACACTGAAGCTTTCTTT
TRBV28	TRBJ2-3	-	TRBD1	CASSLPRFRGTQYF	TGTGCCAGCAGTTTACCTCGATTCAGGGGGACGCAGTATTTT
TRBV29-1	TRBJ2-7	-	TRBD1	CSAEGTGRNEQYF	TGCAGCGCAGAGGGGACAGGGAGAAACGAGCAGTACTTC
TRBV7-9	TRBJ2-2	-	-	CASSLDGKWRELFF	TGTGCCAGCAGCTTAGACGGAAAATGGAGGGAGCTGTTTTTT
TRBV12-3/TRBV12-4	TRBJ2-1	-	-	CAGRGPGLTGVDEQFF	TGTGCCGGCAGGGGACCGGGACTAACGGGAGTGGATGAGCAGTTCTTC
TRBV3-1	TRBJ2-1	-	-	CASSQDSGQYNEQFF	TGTGCCAGCAGCCAAGATTCCGGACAGTACAATGAGCAGTTCTTC
TRBV7-2	TRBJ1-5	-	-	CASSLAEDRPQHF	TGTGCCAGCAGCTTAGCCGAGGATCGGCCCCAGCATTTT
TRBV12-3/TRBV12-4	TRBJ1-1	few	-	CASNPGGAVRTEAFF	TGTGCCAGCAATCCCGGAGGGGCTGTTCGCACTGAAGCTTTCTTT